This passage covers 20 T cell receptor beta chains from one sample sequenced in a study of blood T cells in healthy people across ages. PCR was performed a second time for about 7 to 12 cycles using a sample-barcoded 5' primer and a J-beta primer mix. TCRdb independently ran MiXCR on the 5' RACE reads; one entry per CDR3 protein. The sample carries over a million distinct CDR3 sequences, approximately 42% recorded once. Sequenced input: blood. Every receptor here comes from a woman aged 18 to 35 in good health.

This clonotype came up a few times. The chain uses TRBV7-2 and TRBJ1-2, with D unresolved. V gave up 0 bases and J gave up 0 bases, with 20 bases separating them. CDR3 length: 19 amino acids. Germline CDR1 and CDR2: SGHTA and FQGNSA. CDR3 protein: CASSLADGRSSPSNYGYTF. The DNA of the CDR3 is TGTGCCAGCAGCTTAGCCGATGGGAGGAGTTCACCTTCTAACTATGGCTACACCTTC.

This clonotype was counted only a few times. The chain employs TRBV4-1 and TRBJ1-5; D remains ambiguous. CDR3 size: 15 residues. V dropped 1 base and J dropped 1 base, with 8 bases sitting between them. From germline, CDR1 is MGHRA and CDR2 YSYEKL. For the CDR3, the DNA is TGCGCCAGCAGCCAAGTGCTTACCAGCAATCAGCCCCAGCATTTT. This encodes CASSQVLTSNQPQHF.

This clonotype was seen a handful of times. The V and J genes are TRBV12-3 or TRBV12-4 and TRBJ2-3; D remains unclear. CDR3 size: 15 residues. Trimming took off 3 bases at V and 5 bases at J, with 15 bases between the two ends. CDR3 in DNA: TGTGCCAGCAGTTTGGGGTCGACCTGGGGAGATACGCAGTATTTT. Amino acids: CASSLGSTWGDTQYF.

The chain joins TRBV27 to TRBJ2-1; 12 nucleotides agree with TRBD2. This CDR3 region has 16 residues. Per germline, CDR1 MNHEY and CDR2 SMNVEV (reference sequence). V trimming: 5 bases; J trimming: 6 bases; junction bases outside the gene matches: 8. The CDR3: CASSRNGLAGPNEQFF. In nucleotides, the CDR3 is TGTGCCAGCAGTCGAAACGGACTAGCGGGGCCCAATGAGCAGTTCTTC.

This chain connects TRBV6-1 to TRBJ2-7; TRBD2 aligns across 9 bases. Germline CDR1 is MNHNS and CDR2 is SASEGT. The CDR3 contains 12 residues. DNA of the CDR3: TGTGCTCTAAGCGGGAGGTACAATGAGCAGTACTTC. Translated, it gives CALSGRYNEQYF.

There are a few counts of this clonotype. This chain uses TRBV7-8 with TRBJ1-2, with TRBD1 identical over 9 bases. The CDR3 runs to 17 residues. V shed 5 bases, J shed 8 bases, and the junction held 18 bases outside the gene matches. Germline V CDR1 and CDR2: SGHVS, FQNEAQ. In DNA form, the CDR3 reads TGTGCCAGCAGCCAATACTCCCCGAAGGACAGGGGCAACGGCTACACCTTC. It codes for CASSQYSPKDRGNGYTF. Based on the CDR3 plus reference TRBV7-8 and TRBJ1-2, the full variable domain is GAGVSQSPRYKVAKRGQDVALRCDPISGHVSLFWYQQALGQGPEFLTYFQNEAQLDKSGLPSDRFFAERPEGSVSTLKIQRTQQEDSAVYLCASSQYSPKDRGNGYTFGSGTRLTVV.

The chain couples TRBV27 to TRBJ1-2; 8 nucleotides line up with TRBD1. The CDR3 is 16 residues long. Germline V gives CDR1 MNHEY, CDR2 SMNVEV (reference sequence). Germline trimming cut 6 bases from V and 4 bases from J; bases unmatched to any gene: 13. CDR3 DNA: TGTGCCAGCAGCTCCCAAAGGCAGGGGGCTGGCTATGGCTACACCTTC. This sequence encodes CASSSQRQGAGYGYTF.

This chain uses TRBV3-1 with TRBJ2-3; D not certain. This CDR3 has 15 amino acids. V was cut by 2 bases and J by 5 bases, with 14 bases left in between. Looked up from germline, CDR1 is LGHDT and CDR2 is YNNKEL (reference sequence). CDR3 sequence reads: CASSQLSLSGDTQYF. As DNA, the CDR3 is TGTGCCAGCAGCCAATTGTCCTTGTCGGGAGATACGCAGTATTTT.

CDR3 protein: CASSTTADQETQYF. DNA of the CDR3: TGTGCCAGCAGTACGACAGCGGACCAAGAGACCCAGTACTTC. The chain is built from TRBV6-5 and TRBJ2-5, with D perhaps matching TRBD1 or TRBD2 (5 bases each). V was clipped by 5 bases and J by 0 bases, with 10 bases between them. There are 14 residues in the CDR3. CDR1 and CDR2 (germline): MNHEY, SVGAGI.

The table lists this clonotype with many counts. The rearrangement links TRBV18 to TRBJ2-7; 8 positions agree with TRBD1. From germline, CDR1 is KGHSH and CDR2 LQKENI. This CDR3 comprises 15 residues. Trimming removed 3 bases from V and 0 bases from J; junction bases left unmatched: 4. CDR3 sequence reads: CASSPRQGISYEQYF. The DNA for the CDR3 is TGTGCCAGCTCACCTAGACAGGGGATCTCCTACGAGCAGTACTTC.

There are a few counts of this clonotype. V gene TRBV4-1 combines with J gene TRBJ2-7, with D uncertain. Germline V lookup: CDR1 MGHRA, CDR2 YSYEKL. With 1 base removed from V and 6 bases from J, the gap between germline ends came to 7 bases. This CDR3 is 12 amino acids long. CDR3: CASSQVPREQYF. CDR3 nucleotides: TGCGCCAGCAGCCAAGTGCCGCGCGAGCAGTACTTC.

CDR3 sequence reads: CASSESMSEQYF. The CDR3 region has the DNA TGCGCCAGCAGTGAGTCGATGTCCGAGCAGTACTTC. The V call is TRBV10-1, the J call TRBJ2-7; no clear D. In germline, CDR1 is WNHNN, CDR2 SYGVQD (reference sequence). Between the trimmed V and J ends, which lost 0 bases and 6 bases, there was a span of 6 bases. The CDR3 has 12 residues.

This chain joins TRBV5-1 and TRBJ2-1; 8 nucleotides align to TRBD2. V lost 0 bases to trimming and J lost 7 bases; unmatched junction nucleotides: 9. CDR3 length: 16 amino acids. Germline CDR1 SGHRS, CDR2 YFSETQ. In nucleotides, the CDR3 is TGCGCCAGCAGCTTGGCCCGAGCGGGAGAGCCAAATGAGCAGTTCTTC. Translated, it gives CASSLARAGEPNEQFF.

The J gene is TRBJ2-1, the V gene TRBV6-6, with D possibly called TRBD1 or TRBD2 (5 bases each). This CDR3 comprises 17 residues. Deletions cut 0 bases from V and 5 bases from J, with 17 bases between. From germline, CDR1 is MNHNY and CDR2 SVGAGI (reference sequence). The DNA for the CDR3 is TGTGCCAGCAGTTACTCTGCATTCCGGGACCCTAACAATGAGCAGTTCTTC. Protein product: CASSYSAFRDPNNEQFF.

A note on this clonotype: The junction departs from germline at one end; a sequencing error may be responsible. In DNA, the CDR3 is TGTGTCAGCAGACTGCAGGGCAGGGTCAATTCACCCCTCCACTTT. Encoded protein: CVSRLQGRVNSPLHF. This chain connects TRBV6-5 to TRBJ1-6, with a tentative D call TRBD1 (5 bases). This CDR3 spans 15 amino acids. Germline CDR1 and CDR2: MNHEY and SVGAGI.

This clonotype was counted only a few times. This rearrangement joins TRBV7-9 to TRBJ2-7, with D uncertain. Trimming removed 4 bases from V and 6 bases from J, with 7 bases in between. This CDR3 is 11 amino acids long. Germline values: CDR1 SEHNR, CDR2 FQNEAQ (reference sequence). The CDR3 is CASSSASEQYF. The CDR3 DNA reads as TGTGCCAGCAGCTCGGCCAGCGAGCAGTACTTC.

The V gene is TRBV20-1, the J gene TRBJ2-1, with 9 bases fitting TRBD2. Looked up from germline, CDR1 is DFQATT and CDR2 is SNEGSKA (reference sequence). The CDR3 is 15 amino acids. J lost 4 bases, V lost 6 bases, and 10 bases had no gene match. This CDR3 reads CSARGLAANYNEQFF. As DNA, the CDR3 is TGCAGTGCCCGGGGACTAGCTGCTAATTACAATGAGCAGTTCTTC.

This clonotype has more than one count but fewer than ten. The chain recombines TRBV28 with TRBJ2-7; D gene uncertain. Per germline, CDR1 MDHEN and CDR2 SYDVKM. V was shortened by 5 bases and J by 0 bases, with 14 bases between the two germline ends. This CDR3 is built from 15 residues. The CDR3 coding sequence is TGTGCCAGCAGTACCCCCTGGTTTAGCTCCTACGAGCAGTACTTC. The encoded protein is CASSTPWFSSYEQYF.

There are many counts of this clonotype. The CDR3: CASSQGTSNEQFF. As DNA, the CDR3 is TGTGCCAGCAGCCAAGGAACTAGTAATGAGCAGTTCTTC. V gene TRBV3-1 combines with J gene TRBJ2-1; possible D gene TRBD2, 5 bases. CDR1 is LGHDT, CDR2 YNNKEL, per germline (reference sequence). There are 13 residues in the CDR3. V was shortened by 1 base and J by 7 bases, with 8 bases between the two germline ends.

Only a few counts were recorded for this clonotype. The V and J genes are TRBV15 and TRBJ2-6; D not resolved. The CDR3 totals 15 residues. CDR1 is LNHNV, CDR2 YYDKDF, per germline (reference sequence). V was shortened by 5 bases and J by 0 bases, with 8 bases between the two germline ends. The CDR3, as DNA: TGTGCCACCAGCGTGATGGTCTCTGGGGCCAACGTCCTGACTTTC. It codes for CATSVMVSGANVLTF. Together with reference TRBV15 and TRBJ2-6, the CDR3 gives the full variable domain: DAMVIQNPRYQVTQFGKPVTLSCSQTLNHNVMYWYQQKSSQAPKLLFHYYDKDFNNEADTPDNFQSRRPNTSFCFLDIRSPGLGDTAMYLCATSVMVSGANVLTFGAGSRLTVL.